Listed here are 21 T cell receptor beta chains from one sample, sequenced in a study of identical twins. TCRdb passed the 5' RACE reads through MiXCR, listing each CDR3 protein once. The sample shows about 890,000 distinct CDR3 sequences, 9% to 15% of them seen only once. Separately, the same data were catalogued under a study of yellow fever vaccine responses in identical twins.

The sample taken for sequencing was PBMCs. The receptor source for this set is a woman aged 18-30 years in good health.

J is TRBJ2-7 and V is TRBV20-1, with a tentative D call TRBD1 (6 bases). Trimming removed 5 bases from V and 7 bases from J, with 18 bases in between. CDR1 DFQATT and CDR2 SNEGSKA come from the germline V gene (reference sequence). This CDR3 has 13 amino acids. The CDR3 here is CSAPGTRGLEQYF. CDR3 nucleotides: TGCAGTGCTCCCGGGACACGCGGTCTTGAGCAGTACTTC.

This clonotype appeared a few times. This chain uses TRBV7-2 with TRBJ2-1; D ambiguous. Trimming cost V 1 base and J 6 bases, with 13 bases left between them. The CDR3 is made up of 15 amino acids. The germline V gene has CDR1 SGHTA and CDR2 FQGNSA. Written as DNA, the CDR3 is TGTGCCAGCAGCTTAGTCGAGTTTGGTGGCAATGAGCAGTTCTTC. This sequence encodes CASSLVEFGGNEQFF.

V is TRBV10-3 and J is TRBJ2-1; D not certain. Trimming removed 10 bases at V and 5 bases at J, with 12 bases between. Germline CDR1 is ENHRY and CDR2 is SYGVKD. This CDR3 comprises 12 residues. The DNA of the CDR3 is TGTGCCACCCGCCTAACTAACAATGAGCAGTTCTTC. Amino acids: CATRLTNNEQFF.

The table lists this clonotype with many counts. This chain links TRBV6-5 with TRBJ1-2; D call uncertain. CDR1 MNHEY and CDR2 SVGAGI come from the germline V gene. The V end lost 5 bases, the J end lost 2 bases, and 12 bases lay between the germline ends. There are 14 residues in the CDR3. CDR3 protein: CASSNPTENYGYTF. CDR3 DNA: TGTGCCAGCAGTAACCCGACTGAAAACTATGGCTACACCTTC.

The sample holds many counts of this clonotype. The V gene is TRBV12-3 or TRBV12-4, the J gene TRBJ1-6; D is ambiguous. CDR3 length: 14 amino acids. V was trimmed by 7 bases and J by 5 bases, leaving 12 bases between them. CDR3 sequence reads: CASKVGRNNSPLHF. CDR3 nucleotides: TGTGCCAGCAAGGTTGGTCGGAATAATTCACCCCTCCACTTT.

This clonotype was recorded at least ten times. This sequence joins TRBV5-6 and TRBJ2-7; TRBD2 agrees at 7 bases. The CDR3 is 14 residues long. The V and J ends lost 6 bases and 3 bases, in that order; junction bases with no gene match: 9. Germline V gives CDR1 SGHDT, CDR2 YYEEEE. CDR3 protein: CASTMGGAVYEQYV. The CDR3 region has the DNA TGTGCCAGCACCATGGGAGGGGCCGTCTACGAGCAGTACGTC.

V is TRBV20-1 and J is TRBJ2-3, with D possibly matching TRBD2 (6 bases). With 0 bases removed from V and 5 bases from J, the gap between germline ends came to 12 bases. Germline lookup yields CDR1 DFQATT and CDR2 SNEGSKA (reference sequence). The CDR3 is made up of 14 amino acids. CDR3 bases: TGCAGTGCTAGAGATATGGGGGAGGTAGATACGCAGTATTTT. Residues: CSARDMGEVDTQYF.

This clonotype was counted ten times or more. The chain uses TRBV12-3 or TRBV12-4 and TRBJ2-5; perhaps TRBD1 as D (6 bases). The CDR3 is 15 amino acids. V was pared by 4 bases and J by 5 bases, with 17 bases between. The CDR3 reads CASSSGTFLGETQYF. The CDR3 DNA sequence: TGTGCCAGCAGTTCCGGGACATTCTTGGGGGAGACCCAGTACTTC.

V and J are TRBV20-1 and TRBJ2-5; D unclear. This CDR3 region has 13 residues. Germline V CDR1 and CDR2: DFQATT, SNEGSKA (reference sequence). V was pared by 4 bases and J by 0 bases, with 9 bases between. The DNA of the CDR3 is TGCAGTGCTAACCTACAGAACCAAGAGACCCAGTACTTC. Translated: CSANLQNQETQYF.

There are a few counts of this clonotype. The rearrangement joins TRBV2 to TRBJ2-5; 8 bases align to TRBD1. Per germline, CDR1 SNHLY and CDR2 FYNNEI. This CDR3 comprises 18 residues. Germline trimming cut 3 bases from V and 1 base from J; bases unmatched to any gene: 13. The CDR3: CASSDHPYRQGTQETQYF. CDR3 DNA sequence: TGTGCCAGCAGTGACCACCCCTACAGACAGGGGACCCAAGAGACCCAGTACTTC.

This clonotype has just a few counts. The chain couples TRBV29-1 to TRBJ2-7, with TRBD1 matching 8 bases. V trimming: 0 bases; J trimming: 10 bases; junction bases outside the gene matches: 11. The germline V gene encodes CDR1 SQVTM and CDR2 ANQGSEA. There are 14 residues in the CDR3. CDR3: CSVEDQGKDRVQYF. In DNA, the CDR3 is TGCAGCGTTGAAGATCAGGGGAAGGACAGGGTCCAGTACTTC.

This clonotype was detected a few times. The V and J genes are TRBV27 and TRBJ1-1; D may be TRBD1 (5 bases). Between the trimmed V and J ends, which lost 6 bases and 7 bases, there was a span of 12 bases. The CDR3 consists of 12 residues. CDR1 and CDR2 from the germline V gene are MNHEY and SMNVEV (reference sequence). CDR3 coding DNA: TGTGCCAGCAGACCCAATGGGGGTGAAGCTTTCTTT. Amino acids: CASRPNGGEAFF.

The chain has TRBV14 and TRBJ2-1, with 8 bases matching TRBD2. V lost 0 bases to trimming and J lost 4 bases; unmatched junction nucleotides: 8. CDR3 length equals 17 residues. Germline lookup yields CDR1 SGHDN and CDR2 FVKESK. In DNA, the CDR3 is TGTGCCAGCAGCCAAGAGGGACTAGTGTATGGTTACAATGAGCAGTTCTTC. It translates to CASSQEGLVYGYNEQFF.

The J gene is TRBJ2-5, the V gene TRBV5-1; the D is unclear. The CDR3 length is 13 residues. CDR1 SGHRS and CDR2 YFSETQ come from the germline V gene. Trimming took 4 bases from V and 6 from J, leaving 13 bases between them. CDR3 coding DNA: TGCGCCAGCAGCCCCAACGCCCGCCAGACCCAGTACTTC. This gives the protein CASSPNARQTQYF.

This clonotype showed up just a few times. This rearrangement joins TRBV20-1 to TRBJ2-4; D ambiguous. The CDR3 sequence is 15 residues long. CDR1 is DFQATT and CDR2 is SNEGSKA in the germline V gene (reference sequence). Deletions cut 2 bases from V and 1 base from J, with 12 bases between. The CDR3 DNA is TGCAGTGCTAGAAATCCTCTGGTGGCCAAAAACATTCAGTACTTC. This encodes CSARNPLVAKNIQYF.

The V call is TRBV7-9, the J call TRBJ2-7; D gene unclear. The germline V and J ends were trimmed by 4 bases and 1 base, with 14 bases remaining between them. The CDR3 loop spans 15 amino acids. Germline values: CDR1 SEHNR, CDR2 FQNEAQ (reference sequence). CDR3 protein: CASSSPDTPSYEQYF. The CDR3 nucleotides read TGTGCCAGCAGCTCACCCGACACGCCGTCCTACGAGCAGTACTTC.

The V and J genes are TRBV2 and TRBJ2-5; no definite D call. The CDR3 has 14 residues. The ends were cut back, 6 bases at V and 6 bases at J, with 17 bases in the middle. CDR1 and CDR2 from the germline V gene are SNHLY and FYNNEI. This CDR3 is CASSKGPGTKTQYF. The CDR3 bases are TGTGCCAGCAGCAAAGGACCCGGCACCAAGACCCAGTACTTC. Variable domain in full (rest from reference TRBV2 and TRBJ2-5): EPEVTQTPSHQVTQMGQEVILRCVPISNHLYFYWYRQILGQKVEFLVSFYNNEISEKSEIFDDQFSVERPDGSNFTLKIRSTKLEDSAMYFCASSKGPGTKTQYFGPGTRLLVL.

The gene calls are TRBV20-1 and TRBJ1-4; 10 bases fit TRBD1. This CDR3 has 15 residues. CDR1 is DFQATT and CDR2 is SNEGSKA in the germline V gene (reference sequence). J was trimmed by 7 bases and V by 5 bases; bases with no gene match: 10. The CDR3 DNA sequence: TGCAGTGCTGGGGGACAGGGGATTGTTGGTGAAAAACTGTTTTTT. This codes for CSAGGQGIVGEKLFF.

This chain links TRBV29-1 with TRBJ2-5; D remains ambiguous. V dropped 6 bases and J dropped 5 bases, with 13 bases sitting between them. Germline V gene data show CDR1 as SQVTM and CDR2 as ANQGSEA. CDR3 size: 12 residues. CDR3 in DNA: TGCAGCGTCCATCGGGCTGGGGAGACCCAGTACTTC. It codes for CSVHRAGETQYF.

V gene TRBV13 combines with J gene TRBJ2-7; 9 bases are a match to TRBD1. Germline assignment: CDR1 PRHDT and CDR2 FYEKMQ (reference sequence). The CDR3 runs 15 residues. Losses at the gene ends were 0 bases for V and 5 bases for J; bases not matched to a gene: 5. The CDR3 here is CASSLGGTGGHEQYF. CDR3 DNA sequence: TGTGCCAGCAGCTTAGGTGGCACAGGGGGCCACGAGCAGTACTTC.

The chain carries TRBV5-4 and TRBJ2-7; 7 bases match TRBD2. V trimming: 2 bases; J trimming: 4 bases; junction bases outside the gene matches: 15. CDR1 SGHNT and CDR2 YYREEE come from the germline V gene (reference sequence). The CDR3 is made up of 17 amino acids. The CDR3 spells CASSLEGGRARQYEQYF. CDR3 sequence (DNA): TGTGCCAGCAGCTTAGAAGGCGGGAGAGCCAGACAGTACGAGCAGTACTTC.